This TCR beta chain is from a study of radiation and T cells in renal cell carcinoma. Whole-study context: Nephrectomy followed 15 Gy stereotactic body radiation by 4 weeks.

Sequenced by immunoSEQ multiplex PCR; TCRdb stores in-frame clones only, minus some. Here the sample spans some 22,000 clones, over 70% being singletons. This clone was detected only a few times. Antigen: not known. Time point noted: baseline pretreatment blood. Treatment of the sample: 15 Gy SBRT to primary tumor, nephrectomy 4 weeks later. Radiation-treated patients gave blood at baseline, week 2 and week 4. This renal cell carcinoma was of the clear cell type. This CDR3 has 13 residues. Germline-derived CDR1 and CDR2 are SQVTM and ANQGSEA. With 3 bases removed from V and 3 bases from J, the gap between germline ends came to 11 bases. The study's findings and limits: Top tumor clonotypes rose in blood 2 weeks post-radiation, then contracted.

The gene calls are TRBV29-1 and TRBJ1-1; weak D call: TRBD1 (6 bases). This material consisted of blood, taken from a patient whose treatment included radiotherapy and nephrectomy. This sequence originates from a man aged 55 to 69 with renal cell carcinoma. CDR3 region: CSVDRGDYTEAFF. CDR3 nucleotides: TGCAGCGTTGACAGGGGAGATTACACTGAAGCTTTCTTT.